Shown below are 8 T cell receptor beta chains from a single sample sequenced in a study of blood T cell repertoires in COVID-19. Sequenced by immunoSEQ multiplex PCR; TCRdb stores in-frame clones only, minus some. The sample shows some 100,000 clones, around 85% of them seen only once. Sequencing used PBMCs or T cells enriched from blood (not recorded which). The receptors derive from a woman aged 45-59 years who had recovered from COVID-19.

This CDR3 reads CASSPPQGGTEAFF. Here the CDR3 DNA reads TGTGCCAGCAGCCCCCCCCAGGGGGGCACTGAAGCTTTCTTT. The rearrangement links TRBV4-2 to TRBJ1-1; 7 bases are a match to TRBD1. The germline CDR1 and CDR2 sequences are LGHNA and YNFKEQ. The ends lost 4 bases at V and 4 bases at J; junction bases unmatched: 6. The CDR3 is 14 residues long.

The chain links TRBV5-1 to TRBJ2-2, with 8 bases aligning to TRBD1. CDR1 is SGHRS and CDR2 is YFSETQ in the germline V gene. The CDR3 is 14 residues long. J gave up 4 bases and V 5 bases, and 4 bases lay outside the gene matches. Here the CDR3 reads CASSFTGGTGELFF. As DNA, the CDR3 is TGCGCCAGCAGTTTTACAGGGGGCACCGGGGAGCTGTTTTTT.

The V and J genes are TRBV27 and TRBJ2-7; tentatively, D is TRBD2 (6 bases). Trimming stripped 6 bases from V and 3 bases from J, with 6 bases between. The CDR3 is 11 residues long. Germline CDR1 MNHEY, CDR2 SMNVEV (reference sequence). The CDR3 here is CASSGSYEQYF. The DNA for the CDR3 is TGTGCCAGCAGCGGGAGCTACGAGCAGTACTTC.

The chain joins TRBV5-1 to TRBJ1-1, with D possibly TRBD1 on 5 matching bases. From germline, CDR1 is SGHRS and CDR2 YFSETQ. CDR3 length: 14 amino acids. Trimming stripped 4 bases from V and 1 base from J, with 11 bases between. The CDR3 DNA is TGCGCCAGCAGCGGCGGGACGGGGAACACTGAAGCTTTCTTT. It codes for CASSGGTGNTEAFF. Full variable domain (missing parts from reference TRBV5-1 and TRBJ1-1): KAGVTQTPRYLIKTRGQQVTLSCSPISGHRSVSWYQQTPGQGLQFLFEYFSETQRNKGNFPGRFSGRQFSNSRSEMNVSTLELGDSALYLCASSGGTGNTEAFFGQGTRLTVV.

This rearrangement joins TRBV6-5 to TRBJ1-2; a weak D match, TRBD1 (6 bases). Germline values: CDR1 MNHEY, CDR2 SVGAGI. V lost 7 bases, J lost 4 bases, and 16 bases lay in between. The CDR3 runs 14 residues. The CDR3 sequence: CASKTHRDVYGYTF. CDR3 DNA: TGTGCCAGCAAAACTCACAGGGACGTCTATGGCTACACCTTC.

This rearrangement joins TRBV7-9 to TRBJ2-2, with D hard to call. The germline V gene has CDR1 SEHNR and CDR2 FQNEAQ (reference sequence). The ends were cut back, 5 bases at V and 5 bases at J, with 9 bases in the middle. This CDR3 has 13 amino acids. The CDR3, as DNA: TGTGCCAGCAGCGCAGGAACAACCGGGGAGCTGTTTTTT. It translates to CASSAGTTGELFF.

The J gene is TRBJ2-5, the V gene TRBV29-1, with 9 bases matching TRBD1. Germline CDR1 is SQVTM and CDR2 is ANQGSEA. V gave up 6 bases and J gave up 4 bases; unmatched junction bases: 18. There are 17 residues in the CDR3. The CDR3 sequence is CSVPPTHRGLVLETQYF. CDR3 in DNA: TGCAGCGTCCCACCCACACACAGGGGGCTTGTTCTAGAGACCCAGTACTTC.

This clone was counted only a few times. The chain couples TRBV4-2 to TRBJ1-1, with 8 nucleotides matching TRBD1. V trimming: 0 bases; J trimming: 1 base; junction bases outside the gene matches: 4. This CDR3 has 16 residues. The germline gives CDR1 LGHNA, CDR2 YNFKEQ. CDR3 DNA sequence: TGTGCCAGCAGCCAAGATCTCGGGACAGGGAACACTGAAGCTTTCTTT. It translates to CASSQDLGTGNTEAFF.